The present T cell receptor (beta chain) was sequenced within a study of shared clonotypes between healthy human individuals. Study in general: A couple of women and a few men aged 18 to 49 made up the donors. CD4 naive and memory got three plates each, CD8 naive two, CD8 memory one.

Germline V CDR1 and CDR2: SGDLS, YYNGEE. V lost 3 bases and J 7 bases, leaving 20 bases between the germline ends. The CDR3 runs 15 residues. Repertoires were generated with immunoSEQ multiplex PCR, while TCRdb's copy carries only in-frame clones and drops some. The data show about 2.1 million clones, around 93% seen once. Naive-designated CD8 cells lacked CD45RO, were positively enriched for CCR7, and omitted terminally differentiated effector memory CD45RA+ cells. All donors were healthy HIV-negative adults lacking recent acute infections or vaccinations. The sequenced sample was naive CD8+ T cells from PBMCs. The chain is built from TRBV9 and TRBJ2-7, with D perhaps being TRBD1 or TRBD2 (5 bases each). The clonotype comes from a man aged 18 to 30 in good health. Some clones in this sample may be carry-over from other donors' samples. The CDR3 is CASSGGRDGGWEQYF. The CDR3, as DNA: TGTGCCAGCAGCGGGGGCAGGGACGGTGGTTGGGAGCAGTACTTC.